The next 24 T cell receptor beta chains were all read from a single sample in a study of cytomegalovirus exposure and HLA in healthy donors. 60 Vbeta and 13 Jbeta primers were used in PCR. Libraries were prepared by immunoSEQ multiplex PCR; TCRdb keeps only in-frame clonotypes and omits some of them. The sample contains 100,000 to 150,000 clones, roughly 88% of which appear only once. Sample: PBMCs. The receptors originated from a boy between 10 and 17 years old in good health and CMV-seronegative.

This rearrangement joins TRBV28 to TRBJ2-5; D might be TRBD1 (5 bases). V was pared by 3 bases and J by 2 bases, with 10 bases between. CDR1 and CDR2 from the germline V gene are MDHEN and SYDVKM. This CDR3 is 14 amino acids long. CDR3 nucleotide sequence: TGTGCCAGCAGTTTGCCGACAGCGCAAGAGACCCAGTACTTC. Protein product: CASSLPTAQETQYF. Full variable domain (rest looked up from reference TRBV28 and TRBJ2-5): DVKVTQSSRYLVKRTGEKVFLECVQDMDHENMFWYRQDPGLGLRLIYFSYDVKMKEKGDIPEGYSVSREKKERFSLILESASTNQTSMYLCASSLPTAQETQYFGPGTRLLVL.

This rearrangement joins TRBV5-1 to TRBJ2-6; no clear D. Trimming removed 4 bases from V and 0 bases from J, with 8 bases in between. CDR1 is SGHRS, CDR2 YFSETQ, per germline. The CDR3 is 15 residues long. This chain's CDR3 is CASSVTASGANVLTF. In DNA form, the CDR3 reads TGCGCCAGCAGCGTAACAGCCTCTGGGGCCAACGTCCTGACTTTC.

In its sample, this clone was seen once. The chain employs TRBV7-9 and TRBJ2-2; no clear D gene. V shed 2 bases and J shed 1 base, with 8 bases lying between them. This CDR3 comprises 15 residues. Germline-derived CDR1 and CDR2 are SEHNR and FQNEAQ (reference sequence). The CDR3 is CASSLMSQNTGELFF. CDR3 in DNA: TGTGCCAGCAGCTTAATGAGCCAGAACACCGGGGAGCTGTTTTTT. Full variable domain (outside the CDR3, taken from reference TRBV7-9 and TRBJ2-2): DTGVSQNPRHKITKRGQNVTFRCDPISEHNRLYWYRQTLGQGPEFLTYFQNEAQLEKSRLLSDRFSAERPKGSFSTLEIQRTEQGDSAMYLCASSLMSQNTGELFFGEGSRLTVL.

CDR3 in amino acids: CASSQQGNTEAFF. The CDR3 DNA follows: TGTGCCAGTAGCCAACAGGGAAACACTGAAGCTTTCTTT. This chain links TRBV19 with TRBJ1-1; TRBD1 might be the D (6 bases). Germline CDR1 is LNHDA and CDR2 is SQIVND (reference sequence). The CDR3 contains 13 residues. V lost 6 bases to trimming and J lost 2 bases, with 10 bases between them.

V and J are TRBV7-3 and TRBJ2-3, with D possibly matching TRBD1 (6 bases). This CDR3 spans 14 amino acids. Trimming cost V 4 bases and J 5 bases, with 13 bases left between them. Germline CDR1 SGHTA, CDR2 FQGTGA. CDR3 sequence (DNA): TGTGCCAGCAGCTCCAAGGACAGAGGAGATACGCAGTATTTT. Its translation: CASSSKDRGDTQYF.

The chain combines TRBV9 with TRBJ2-2, with D possibly matching TRBD2 (5 bases). V dropped 0 bases and J dropped 5 bases, with 17 bases sitting between them. CDR3 length equals 17 residues. Germline CDR1 is SGDLS and CDR2 is YYNGEE. The chain's CDR3 is CASSVAGEASKTGELFF. The CDR3 DNA follows: TGTGCCAGCAGCGTAGCCGGGGAAGCTAGCAAAACCGGGGAGCTGTTTTTT.

The chain is built from TRBV7-3 and TRBJ2-1, with 8 positions matching TRBD2. The CDR3 is 17 residues long. V was pared by 2 bases and J by 0 bases, with 6 bases of the junction left unmatched. The germline V gene encodes CDR1 SGHTA and CDR2 FQGTGA. CDR3 sequence: CASSLFGGRNSYNEQFF. The CDR3 coding sequence is TGTGCCAGCAGCTTATTCGGCGGGAGGAACTCCTACAATGAGCAGTTCTTC.

The chain is built from TRBV19 and TRBJ1-5; TRBD1 agrees at 8 bases. The CDR3 has 16 residues. CDR1 LNHDA and CDR2 SQIVND come from the germline V gene (reference sequence). Trimming at V came to 6 bases and at J to 6 bases, leaving 13 bases not matched to a gene. Here the CDR3 DNA reads TGTGCCAGTAGCCTACTTTTAGGACAGGGAGTTCAGCCCCAGCATTTT. Translated: CASSLLLGQGVQPQHF.

This clone was observed a single time. The rearrangement uses TRBV5-1 and TRBJ1-3; no definite D call. The CDR3 consists of 16 residues. Deletions cut 2 bases from V and 0 bases from J, with 12 bases between. CDR1 and CDR2 (germline): SGHRS, YFSETQ. The CDR3 DNA reads TGCGCCAGCAGCTTTCACAGCTTGTCCTCTGGAAACACCATATATTTT. Its protein product is CASSFHSLSSGNTIYF. The variable domain in full, with the rest retrieved from reference TRBV5-1 and TRBJ1-3, is KAGVTQTPRYLIKTRGQQVTLSCSPISGHRSVSWYQQTPGQGLQFLFEYFSETQRNKGNFPGRFSGRQFSNSRSEMNVSTLELGDSALYLCASSFHSLSSGNTIYFGEGSWLTVV.

The chain couples TRBV11-2 to TRBJ2-1; 9 positions match TRBD1. The CDR3 is 14 residues long. V lost 5 bases, J lost 9 bases, and 8 bases stayed unmatched. Germline lookup yields CDR1 SGHAT and CDR2 FQNNGV. CDR3 sequence: CASSILQGAVEQFF. The DNA for the CDR3 is TGTGCCAGCAGCATTTTACAGGGGGCTGTTGAGCAGTTCTTC.

The chain combines TRBV19 with TRBJ2-5, with TRBD1 matching 10 bases. V trimming: 5 bases; J trimming: 4 bases; junction bases outside the gene matches: 7. The CDR3 sequence is 15 residues long. CDR1 and CDR2 from the germline V gene are LNHDA and SQIVND (reference sequence). The CDR3, as DNA: TGTGCCAGTAGTTTTGGACAGGGGGTCGGAGAGACCCAGTACTTC. Translating gives CASSFGQGVGETQYF.

This chain uses TRBV7-8 with TRBJ1-2, with D tentatively TRBD1 (5 bases). V shed 5 bases and J shed 8 bases, with 12 bases lying between them. Germline CDR1 and CDR2: SGHVS and FQNEAQ. The CDR3 runs 12 residues. This CDR3 reads CASSPGQRGYTF. The CDR3 DNA follows: TGTGCCAGCAGCCCAGGACAACGGGGCTACACCTTC. The variable domain in full, with the rest retrieved from reference TRBV7-8 and TRBJ1-2, is GAGVSQSPRYKVAKRGQDVALRCDPISGHVSLFWYQQALGQGPEFLTYFQNEAQLDKSGLPSDRFFAERPEGSVSTLKIQRTQQEDSAVYLCASSPGQRGYTFGSGTRLTVV.

The V call is TRBV5-1, the J call TRBJ2-3; D is undetermined. This CDR3 is 11 amino acids long. Trimming removed 5 bases at V and 3 bases at J, with 4 bases between. The germline CDR1 and CDR2 sequences are SGHRS and YFSETQ. The CDR3 sequence is CASRRTDTQYF. The CDR3 nucleotides are TGCGCCAGCAGGAGGACAGATACGCAGTATTTT.

The V gene is TRBV9, the J gene TRBJ1-4, with TRBD1 matching over 9 bases. With 2 bases clipped from V and 8 bases from J, the junction kept 4 bases outside the gene matches. This CDR3 region has 14 residues. The V gene's germline CDR1 is SGDLS and CDR2 YYNGEE. The CDR3 sequence is CASSVTGGSEKLFF. In DNA, the CDR3 is TGTGCCAGCAGCGTTACAGGGGGCTCGGAAAAACTGTTTTTT.

CDR3 sequence (DNA): TGTGCCGGGACTAGTTCGACCTACGAGCAGTACTTC. It is translated as CAGTSSTYEQYF. The chain joins TRBV30 to TRBJ2-7; 8 nucleotides line up with TRBD2. The CDR3 is 12 amino acids. Germline trimming cut 8 bases from V and 2 bases from J; bases unmatched to any gene: 5. The germline CDR1 and CDR2 sequences are GTSNPN and SVGIG (reference sequence).

The CDR3 loop is CAISESPHGQGYGYTF. Written as DNA, the CDR3 is TGTGCCATCAGTGAGTCCCCGCATGGACAGGGGTATGGCTACACCTTC. V gene TRBV10-3 combines with J gene TRBJ1-2; 9 bases are shared with TRBD1. V was clipped by 0 bases and J by 5 bases; unmatched bases: 7. The CDR3 extends over 16 amino acids. CDR1 and CDR2 (germline): ENHRY, SYGVKD.

The J gene is TRBJ2-1, the V gene TRBV29-1, with D possibly matching TRBD1 (6 bases). The V gene's germline CDR1 is SQVTM and CDR2 ANQGSEA. The CDR3 is 13 residues long. V was shortened by 7 bases and J by 1 base, with 11 bases between the two germline ends. As DNA, the CDR3 is TGCAGCGCCTACAGGGTTTCCTACAATGAGCAGTTCTTC. The encoded protein is CSAYRVSYNEQFF.

This chain joins TRBV9 and TRBJ2-7; a weak D match, TRBD1 (6 bases). V gave up 5 bases and J gave up 3 bases, with 18 bases separating them. Germline V gene lookup returns CDR1 SGDLS and CDR2 YYNGEE. The CDR3 runs to 15 residues. CDR3 bases: TGTGCCAGCAGTAATCGCCCCGGGACAAGCTACGAGCAGTACTTC. Its protein is CASSNRPGTSYEQYF. Looking up the rest from reference TRBV9 and TRBJ2-7 gives the full variable domain: DSGVTQTPKHLITATGQRVTLRCSPRSGDLSVYWYQQSLDQGLQFLIQYYNGEERAKGNILERFSAQQFPDLHSELNLSSLELGDSALYFCASSNRPGTSYEQYFGPGTRLTVT.

This chain connects TRBV18 to TRBJ2-1; D gene unclear. The germline V and J ends were trimmed by 5 bases and 7 bases, with 15 bases remaining between them. Germline values: CDR1 KGHSH, CDR2 LQKENI. The CDR3 has 14 residues. The CDR3 nucleotides are TGTGCCAGCTCAGGCAACCTGGGCGCAAATGAGCAGTTCTTC. This translates into CASSGNLGANEQFF.

The genes are TRBV20-1 and TRBJ1-1; TRBD1 aligns across 7 bases. Germline assignment: CDR1 DFQATT and CDR2 SNEGSKA (reference sequence). There are 11 residues in the CDR3. DNA for the CDR3: TGCAGGGCCAGGGGGTCGACTGAAGCTTTCTTT. Amino acids: CRARGSTEAFF.

The chain employs TRBV5-5 and TRBJ1-2; 12 bases agree with TRBD1. This CDR3 spans 16 amino acids. CDR1 is SGHKS, CDR2 YYEKEE, per germline (reference sequence). The J segment lost 8 bases and the V segment lost 4 bases, leaving 12 bases of the junction unmatched. CDR3 loop: CASSRGQGAPVSGYTF. The CDR3 DNA reads as TGTGCCAGCAGCAGGGGACAGGGGGCGCCGGTGTCGGGCTACACCTTC.

The table lists this clone with a few counts. The chain carries TRBV6-1 and TRBJ1-5, with TRBD1 matching over 7 bases. This CDR3 has 15 amino acids. Unmatched junction bases numbered 6, after V lost 5 bases and J lost 2 bases. CDR1 is MNHNS and CDR2 is SASEGT in the germline V gene. The DNA of the CDR3 is TGTGCCAGCAGTCGACAGGGTTTTGGCAATCAGCCCCAGCATTTT. Protein sequence: CASSRQGFGNQPQHF.

The DNA for the CDR3 is TGTGCCAGTAGTATGACTAGCGCGACCTACGAGCAGTACTTC. Amino acid sequence: CASSMTSATYEQYF. V is TRBV19 and J is TRBJ2-7; 8 nucleotides line up with TRBD2. This CDR3 has 14 amino acids. The V gene end was trimmed by 3 bases and the J gene end by 2 bases; junction bases not matched to a gene: 3. From germline, CDR1 is LNHDA and CDR2 SQIVND (reference sequence).

This chain links TRBV4-3 with TRBJ2-7, with no clear D. This CDR3 has 13 amino acids. Trimming took off 2 bases at V and 2 bases at J, with 7 bases between the two ends. Germline V gene lookup returns CDR1 LGHNA and CDR2 YSLEER. CDR3 residues: CASSQSATYEQYF. Here the CDR3 DNA reads TGCGCCAGCAGCCAAAGTGCTACCTACGAGCAGTACTTC.